This TCR beta chain was identified during a study of a mutant IDH1 vaccine in newly diagnosed glioma. Turning to the study itself: There were eight vaccinations for patients, given in weeks 1, 3, 5, 7, 11, 15, 19 and 23. Vaccination started 4-6 weeks after radiotherapy alone, or with temozolomide cycles.

The sample's time point: week 23, last vaccination. Topical imiquimod was applied with each vaccine dose, which held 300 ug of mutant IDH1 20-mer peptide. Details on this clone: The antigen is not known.

Produced via immunoSEQ multiplex PCR; TCRdb's table is partial and in-frame only. The data contain 50,000 to 70,000 clones, 81% of them singletons. Germline trimming cut 3 bases from V and 5 bases from J; bases unmatched to any gene: 7. The CDR3 is made up of 16 amino acids. Germline lookup yields CDR1 SGDLS and CDR2 YYNGEE. The sequence came from a woman aged 40 to 55 with glioma. Some clones in this sample may be carry-over from other donors' samples. The V gene is TRBV9, the J gene TRBJ2-5; 13 bases map to TRBD2. The sample consisted of PBMCs, taken from a glioma patient whose treatment included an IDH1 peptide vaccine. For the CDR3, the DNA is TGTGCCAGCAGCGGTTTACTGACTAGCGGGGGGGAGACCCAGTACTTC. Its translation is CASSGLLTSGGETQYF.